This T cell receptor (beta chain) was identified during a study of blood T cells in healthy people across ages. Whole-study results and caveats: CMV status of donors was not determined, possibly confounding expanded clonotype changes. Long-lived and aged donors differed, with more naive CD4+ cells and higher diversity in the long-lived.

With a J-beta primer mix and a sample-barcoded 5' primer, a second PCR ran about 7 to 12 cycles. Template switching added a 12-random-nucleotide identifier to every cDNA molecule. TCRdb analysed the 5' RACE reads with MiXCR anew, one entry per CDR3 protein. The sample carries roughly 2 million distinct CDR3 sequences, about 49% recorded once. About this clonotype itself: What it binds is unknown.

Each sample used at least 7 million PBMCs. The TCR sequence derives from a woman in her thirties or forties in good health. What was sequenced was blood.

CDR3 loop: CSANPGRLAGNEQFF. CDR3 nucleotides: TGCAGTGCTAACCCCGGGCGACTAGCGGGCAATGAGCAGTTCTTC. The chain recombines TRBV20-1 with TRBJ2-1, with 10 bases identical to TRBD2. Germline V lookup: CDR1 DFQATT, CDR2 SNEGSKA (reference sequence). The V segment lost 4 bases and the J segment 6 bases; nucleotides outside the gene matches: 9. This CDR3 has 15 amino acids.